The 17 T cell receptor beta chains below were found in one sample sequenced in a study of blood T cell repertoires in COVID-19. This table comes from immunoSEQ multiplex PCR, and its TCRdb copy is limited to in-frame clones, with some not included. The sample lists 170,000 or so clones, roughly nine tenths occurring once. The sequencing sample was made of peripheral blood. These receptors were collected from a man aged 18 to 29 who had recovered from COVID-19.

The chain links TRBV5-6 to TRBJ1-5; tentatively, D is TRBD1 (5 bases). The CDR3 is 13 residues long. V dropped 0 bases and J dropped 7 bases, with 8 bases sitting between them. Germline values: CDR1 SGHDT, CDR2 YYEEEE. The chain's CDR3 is CASSLEGRQPQHF. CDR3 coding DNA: TGTGCCAGCAGCTTGGAGGGGCGGCAGCCCCAGCATTTT.

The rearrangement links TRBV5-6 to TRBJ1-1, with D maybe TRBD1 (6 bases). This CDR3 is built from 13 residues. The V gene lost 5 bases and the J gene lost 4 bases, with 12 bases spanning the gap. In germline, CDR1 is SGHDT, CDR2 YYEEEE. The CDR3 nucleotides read TGTGCCAGCAGTAGGGGGTCGGGCACTGAAGCTTTCTTT. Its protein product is CASSRGSGTEAFF. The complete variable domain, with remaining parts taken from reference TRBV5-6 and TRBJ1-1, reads DAGVTQSPTHLIKTRGQQVTLRCSPKSGHDTVSWYQQALGQGPQFIFQYYEEEERQRGNFPDRFSGHQFPNYSSELNVNALLLGDSALYLCASSRGSGTEAFFGQGTRLTVV.

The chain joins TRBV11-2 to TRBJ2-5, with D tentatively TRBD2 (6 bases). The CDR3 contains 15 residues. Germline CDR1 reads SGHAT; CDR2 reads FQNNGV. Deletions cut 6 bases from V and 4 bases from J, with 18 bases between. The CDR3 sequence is CASSFGTPGVETQYF. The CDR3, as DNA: TGTGCCAGCAGTTTCGGGACTCCCGGGGTAGAGACCCAGTACTTC.

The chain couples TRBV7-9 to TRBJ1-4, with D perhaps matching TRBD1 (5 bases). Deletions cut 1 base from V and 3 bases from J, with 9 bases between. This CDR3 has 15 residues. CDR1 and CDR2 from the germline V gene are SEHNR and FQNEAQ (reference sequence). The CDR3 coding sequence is TGTGCCAGCAGCTTAGGAACGGGGGCTAATGAAAAACTGTTTTTT. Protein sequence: CASSLGTGANEKLFF.

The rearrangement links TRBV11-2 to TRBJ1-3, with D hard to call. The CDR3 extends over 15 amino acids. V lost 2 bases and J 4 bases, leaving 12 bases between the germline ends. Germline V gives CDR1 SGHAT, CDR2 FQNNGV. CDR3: CASSLSSGQGNTIYF. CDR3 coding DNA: TGTGCCAGCAGCTTATCGAGCGGCCAGGGAAACACCATATATTTT. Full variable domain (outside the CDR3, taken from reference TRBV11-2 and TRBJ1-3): EAGVAQSPRYKIIEKRQSVAFWCNPISGHATLYWYQQILGQGPKLLIQFQNNGVVDDSQLPKDRFSAERLKGVDSTLKIQPAKLEDSAVYLCASSLSSGQGNTIYFGEGSWLTVV.

The CDR3 loop is CASSLALAGGPRTDTQYF. The CDR3 nucleotides read TGTGCCAGCAGCTTGGCACTAGCGGGAGGGCCCCGCACAGATACGCAGTATTTT. The chain combines TRBV5-5 with TRBJ2-3, with 13 bases lining up with TRBD2. Trimming cost V 0 bases and J 1 base; bases outside gene matches: 5. The CDR3 extends over 18 amino acids. Germline lookup yields CDR1 SGHKS and CDR2 YYEKEE (reference sequence).

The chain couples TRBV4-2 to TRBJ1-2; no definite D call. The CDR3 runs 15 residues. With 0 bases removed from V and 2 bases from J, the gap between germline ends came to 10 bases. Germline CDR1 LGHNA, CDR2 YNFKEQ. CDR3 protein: CASSQENQKNYGYTF. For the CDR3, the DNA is TGTGCCAGCAGCCAAGAAAATCAAAAAAACTATGGCTACACCTTC.

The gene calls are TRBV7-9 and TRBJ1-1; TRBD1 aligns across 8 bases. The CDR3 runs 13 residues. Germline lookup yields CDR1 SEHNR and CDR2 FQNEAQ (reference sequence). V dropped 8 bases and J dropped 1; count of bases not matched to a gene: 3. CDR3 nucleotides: TGTGCCAGCTCCGGACAGGGGAACACTGAAGCTTTCTTT. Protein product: CASSGQGNTEAFF.

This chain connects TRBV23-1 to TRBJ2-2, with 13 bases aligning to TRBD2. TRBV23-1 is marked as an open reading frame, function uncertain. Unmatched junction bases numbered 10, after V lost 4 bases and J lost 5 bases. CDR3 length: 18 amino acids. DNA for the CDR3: TGCGCCAGCAGTCTAAGGGGGACTAGCGGGAACTCGACCGGGGAGCTGTTTTTT. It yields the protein CASSLRGTSGNSTGELFF.

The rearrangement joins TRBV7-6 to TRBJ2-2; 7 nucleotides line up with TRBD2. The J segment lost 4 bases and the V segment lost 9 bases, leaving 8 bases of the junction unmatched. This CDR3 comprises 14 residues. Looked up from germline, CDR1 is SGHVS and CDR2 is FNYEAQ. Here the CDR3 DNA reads TGTGCCAGTGGACTAGTGTTGGCCACCGGGGAGCTGTTTTTT. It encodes CASGLVLATGELFF.

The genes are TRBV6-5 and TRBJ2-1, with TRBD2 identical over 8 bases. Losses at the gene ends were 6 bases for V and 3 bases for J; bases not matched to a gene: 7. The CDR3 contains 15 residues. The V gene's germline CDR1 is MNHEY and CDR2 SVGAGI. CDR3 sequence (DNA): TGTGCCAGCAGCCGCGGACTAGCCAACTACAATGAGCAGTTCTTC. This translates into CASSRGLANYNEQFF.

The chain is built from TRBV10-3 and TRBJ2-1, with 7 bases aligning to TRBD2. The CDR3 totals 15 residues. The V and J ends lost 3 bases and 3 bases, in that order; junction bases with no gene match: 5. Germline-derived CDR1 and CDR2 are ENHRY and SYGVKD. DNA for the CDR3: TGTGCCATCAGTGAAGGGAGGGGACGCTACAATGAGCAGTTCTTC. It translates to CAISEGRGRYNEQFF.

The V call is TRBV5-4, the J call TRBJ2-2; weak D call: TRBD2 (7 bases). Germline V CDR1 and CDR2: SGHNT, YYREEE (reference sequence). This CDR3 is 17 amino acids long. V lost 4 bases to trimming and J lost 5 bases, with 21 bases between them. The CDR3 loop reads CASSPRGGPLRTGELFF. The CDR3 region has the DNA TGTGCCAGCAGCCCCAGGGGAGGGCCGTTGAGAACCGGGGAGCTGTTTTTT.

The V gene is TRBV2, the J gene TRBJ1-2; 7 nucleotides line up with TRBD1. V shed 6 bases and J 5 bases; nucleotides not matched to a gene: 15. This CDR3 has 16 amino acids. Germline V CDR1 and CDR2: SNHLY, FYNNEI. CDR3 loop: CASSEDRITKIYGYTF. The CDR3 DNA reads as TGTGCCAGCAGCGAGGACAGGATAACGAAGATTTATGGCTACACCTTC.

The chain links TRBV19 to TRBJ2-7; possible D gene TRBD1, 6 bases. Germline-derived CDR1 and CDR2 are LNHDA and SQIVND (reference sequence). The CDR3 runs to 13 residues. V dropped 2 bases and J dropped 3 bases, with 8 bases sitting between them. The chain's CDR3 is CASSIQGNYEQYF. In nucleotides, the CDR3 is TGTGCCAGTAGTATACAGGGGAACTACGAGCAGTACTTC.

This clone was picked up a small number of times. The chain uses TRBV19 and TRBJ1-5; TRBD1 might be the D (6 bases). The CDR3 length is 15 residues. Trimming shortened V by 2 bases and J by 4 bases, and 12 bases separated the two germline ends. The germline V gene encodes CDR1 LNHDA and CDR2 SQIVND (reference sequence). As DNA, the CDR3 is TGTGCCAGTAGTATAACGGGGGGCGCGAATCAGCCCCAGCATTTT. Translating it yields CASSITGGANQPQHF. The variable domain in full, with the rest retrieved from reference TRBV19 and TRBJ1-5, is DGGITQSPKYLFRKEGQNVTLSCEQNLNHDAMYWYRQDPGQGLRLIYYSQIVNDFQKGDIAEGYSVSREKKESFPLTVTSAQKNPTAFYLCASSITGGANQPQHFGDGTRLSIL.

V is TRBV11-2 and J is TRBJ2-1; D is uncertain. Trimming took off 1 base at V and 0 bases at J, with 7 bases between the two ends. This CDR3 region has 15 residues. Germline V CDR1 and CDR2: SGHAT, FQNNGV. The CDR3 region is CASSLAVRSYNEQFF. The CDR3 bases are TGTGCCAGCAGCTTAGCGGTCCGCTCCTACAATGAGCAGTTCTTC.